These 12 T cell receptor beta chains came from one sample sequenced in a study of blood T cell repertoires in COVID-19. The repertoire was sequenced with immunoSEQ multiplex PCR; TCRdb's copy has only in-frame clones and lacks some. The sample consists of about 290,000 clones, roughly 91% of them appearing once. The sequenced material came from peripheral blood. The receptor source for this set is a woman in her 30s with COVID-19, enrolled during active disease.

This clone occurred once. This rearrangement joins TRBV5-1 to TRBJ2-5; maybe TRBD2 (5 bases). This CDR3 is 13 amino acids long. V was trimmed by 4 bases and J by 2 bases, leaving 9 bases between them. Germline CDR1 and CDR2: SGHRS and YFSETQ. The CDR3 loop is CASSGGQQETQYF. The CDR3 coding sequence is TGCGCCAGCAGCGGAGGCCAACAAGAGACCCAGTACTTC.

This clone appeared a single time. The genes are TRBV4-1 and TRBJ1-1; D call uncertain. Deletions cut 0 bases from V and 7 bases from J, with 6 bases between. The CDR3 contains 12 residues. Germline V gives CDR1 MGHRA, CDR2 YSYEKL. The CDR3 protein is CASSQDGREAFF. The CDR3 region has the DNA TGCGCCAGCAGCCAAGATGGGCGTGAAGCTTTCTTT.

This rearrangement joins TRBV4-1 to TRBJ1-2, with 12 bases matching TRBD1. The CDR3 runs to 13 residues. Unmatched junction bases numbered 8, after V lost 4 bases and J lost 14 bases. The germline V gene has CDR1 MGHRA and CDR2 YSYEKL. The CDR3 is CASSPRDRGRFTF. The CDR3 DNA is TGCGCCAGCAGCCCCCGGGACAGGGGGCGCTTTACCTTC.

The chain couples TRBV6-6 to TRBJ2-1; D might be TRBD2 (7 bases). This CDR3 comprises 16 residues. Trimming removed 3 bases at V and 4 bases at J, with 16 bases between. The germline V gene encodes CDR1 MNHNY and CDR2 SVGAGI (reference sequence). Written as DNA, the CDR3 is TGTGCCAGCAGTTATGGGGGGGCCGGTTTATACAATGAGCAGTTCTTC. Translating it yields CASSYGGAGLYNEQFF.

The genes are TRBV9 and TRBJ2-7, with 7 bases that match TRBD2. V lost 10 bases and J lost 1; bases outside the gene matches: 11. Per the germline V gene, CDR1 is SGDLS and CDR2 is YYNGEE. The CDR3 is made up of 14 amino acids. The chain's CDR3 is CAGQGAGISYEQYF. The CDR3, as DNA: TGTGCCGGCCAAGGAGCGGGGATATCCTACGAGCAGTACTTC.

This chain connects TRBV19 to TRBJ1-2; 11 nucleotides line up with TRBD1. This CDR3 region has 14 residues. V trimming: 10 bases; J trimming: 3 bases; junction bases outside the gene matches: 7. Germline V gene data show CDR1 as LNHDA and CDR2 as SQIVND (reference sequence). In DNA form, the CDR3 reads TGTGCCACCGTGGACAGGGGGCAAGACTATGGCTACACCTTC. As protein: CATVDRGQDYGYTF.

The chain carries TRBV11-2 and TRBJ2-7; D is possibly TRBD2 (7 bases). This CDR3 has 15 amino acids. V lost 0 bases and J 2 bases, leaving 11 bases between the germline ends. The V gene's germline CDR1 is SGHAT and CDR2 FQNNGV. This CDR3 is CASSLDRGGTYEQYF. CDR3 DNA: TGTGCCAGCAGCTTAGATAGGGGGGGAACCTACGAGCAGTACTTC.

This chain joins TRBV11-2 and TRBJ1-1, with D perhaps TRBD1 (5 bases). The CDR3 has 12 amino acids. V was trimmed by 2 bases and J by 8 bases, leaving 9 bases between them. The V gene's germline CDR1 is SGHAT and CDR2 FQNNGV. CDR3: CASSLSGGEAFF. CDR3 nucleotides: TGTGCCAGCAGCTTAAGCGGGGGAGAAGCTTTCTTT.

The CDR3 spells CASSLGGDSGNTIYF. The CDR3 DNA follows: TGTGCCAGCAGCTTGGGGGGGGACTCTGGAAACACCATATATTTT. The chain links TRBV5-4 to TRBJ1-3; TRBD1 might be the D (5 bases). Germline V lookup: CDR1 SGHNT, CDR2 YYREEE (reference sequence). V lost 0 bases and J 0 bases, leaving 7 bases between the germline ends. This CDR3 contains 15 residues.

The chain links TRBV5-1 to TRBJ1-2; weak D call: TRBD1 (6 bases). V lost 0 bases and J 7 bases, leaving 10 bases between the germline ends. Germline CDR1 is SGHRS and CDR2 is YFSETQ. The CDR3 extends over 13 amino acids. The CDR3 region has the DNA TGCGCCAGCAGCTTGGGAGGGGGAAGTGGCTACACCTTC. Amino acids: CASSLGGGSGYTF. Filled out from reference TRBV5-1 and TRBJ1-2, the complete variable domain reads KAGVTQTPRYLIKTRGQQVTLSCSPISGHRSVSWYQQTPGQGLQFLFEYFSETQRNKGNFPGRFSGRQFSNSRSEMNVSTLELGDSALYLCASSLGGGSGYTFGSGTRLTVV.

This chain uses TRBV19 with TRBJ2-5; a weak D match, TRBD1 (6 bases). Germline-derived CDR1 and CDR2 are LNHDA and SQIVND (reference sequence). V gave up 9 bases and J gave up 0 bases, with 11 bases separating them. The CDR3 has 13 amino acids. CDR3 coding DNA: TGTGCCAGCAGGGGTCAGTACCAAGAGACCCAGTACTTC. It codes for CASRGQYQETQYF.

V is TRBV2 and J is TRBJ1-1; D remains unclear. The germline CDR1 and CDR2 sequences are SNHLY and FYNNEI. Trimming stripped 7 bases from V and 1 base from J, with 10 bases between. The CDR3 is 13 amino acids. CDR3 residues: CASMADRNTEAFF. CDR3 sequence (DNA): TGTGCCAGCATGGCGGATCGGAACACTGAAGCTTTCTTT. The variable domain in full, completed from reference TRBV2 and TRBJ1-1, reads EPEVTQTPSHQVTQMGQEVILRCVPISNHLYFYWYRQILGQKVEFLVSFYNNEISEKSEIFDDQFSVERPDGSNFTLKIRSTKLEDSAMYFCASMADRNTEAFFGQGTRLTVV.